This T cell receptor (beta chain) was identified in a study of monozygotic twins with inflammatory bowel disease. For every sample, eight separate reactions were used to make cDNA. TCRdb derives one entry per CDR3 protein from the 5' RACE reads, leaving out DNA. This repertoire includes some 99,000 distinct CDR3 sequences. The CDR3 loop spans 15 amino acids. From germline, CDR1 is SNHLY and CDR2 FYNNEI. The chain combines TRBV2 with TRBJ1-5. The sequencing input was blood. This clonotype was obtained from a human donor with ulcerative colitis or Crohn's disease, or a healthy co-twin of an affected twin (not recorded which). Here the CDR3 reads CASSEWSRPSQPQHF.